This T cell receptor (beta chain) was sequenced during a study of T-cell reconstitution after alpha-beta-depleted transplantation in children (dated by TCRdb to the mid-2010s). About the investigation overall: The study quantitatively tracked T-cell immune reconstitution after TCRalphabeta/CD19-depleted allogeneic hematopoietic cell transplantation in children using TCR repertoire profiling.

Library prep was done by PCR. Data came from an Illumina HiSeq 2500. To normalize quantification of the TCRbeta repertoire, the TCR libraries were built with molecular barcoding that relied on unique molecular identifiers. The public reads were run again by TCRdb, first through fastp at Q25 and then through MiXCR, and only productive beta chains were kept. Each entry is one CDR3 protein sequence, shown with its most common DNA and genes. The sample records approximately 510,000 distinct CDR3 sequences, 15% to 20% of which are singletons. Together, the top ten hold more than 2.5% of the sample. Including the terminal cysteine and phenylalanine, the CDR3 comprises 14 residues. The only DNA kept is the CDR3, 42 bases in frame from the first base. Compared with germline, V lacks 2 bases and J lacks 8 bases; bases without a gene match: 4. From a lookup of the germline V gene, CDR1 and CDR2 are SGHTA and FQGTGA.

Note on this clonotype: Which antigen it targets is not known. Base-call qualities are not available, and no considerably larger clone is one nucleotide away.

The chain links TRBV7-3 with TRBJ2-1; 9 central nucleotides agree with TRBD2. Sequencing was performed on PBMCs from the stem cell graft donor, taken from the stem cell graft. This receptor was obtained from a human donor who donated a stem cell graft to a child with acute lymphoblastic leukemia. CDR3 region: CASSLAGGSDEQFF. DNA sequence: TGTGCCAGCAGCTTAGCGGGAGGGTCGGATGAGCAGTTCTTC. Outside the CDR3, residues come from the reference TRBV7-3 and TRBJ2-1 proteins, so the full variable domain is: GAGVSQTPSNKVTEKGKYVELRCDPISGHTALYWYRQSLGQGPEFLIYFQGTGAADDSGLPNDRFFAVRPEGSVSTLKIQRTERGDSAVYLCASSLAGGSDEQFFGPGTRLTVL.